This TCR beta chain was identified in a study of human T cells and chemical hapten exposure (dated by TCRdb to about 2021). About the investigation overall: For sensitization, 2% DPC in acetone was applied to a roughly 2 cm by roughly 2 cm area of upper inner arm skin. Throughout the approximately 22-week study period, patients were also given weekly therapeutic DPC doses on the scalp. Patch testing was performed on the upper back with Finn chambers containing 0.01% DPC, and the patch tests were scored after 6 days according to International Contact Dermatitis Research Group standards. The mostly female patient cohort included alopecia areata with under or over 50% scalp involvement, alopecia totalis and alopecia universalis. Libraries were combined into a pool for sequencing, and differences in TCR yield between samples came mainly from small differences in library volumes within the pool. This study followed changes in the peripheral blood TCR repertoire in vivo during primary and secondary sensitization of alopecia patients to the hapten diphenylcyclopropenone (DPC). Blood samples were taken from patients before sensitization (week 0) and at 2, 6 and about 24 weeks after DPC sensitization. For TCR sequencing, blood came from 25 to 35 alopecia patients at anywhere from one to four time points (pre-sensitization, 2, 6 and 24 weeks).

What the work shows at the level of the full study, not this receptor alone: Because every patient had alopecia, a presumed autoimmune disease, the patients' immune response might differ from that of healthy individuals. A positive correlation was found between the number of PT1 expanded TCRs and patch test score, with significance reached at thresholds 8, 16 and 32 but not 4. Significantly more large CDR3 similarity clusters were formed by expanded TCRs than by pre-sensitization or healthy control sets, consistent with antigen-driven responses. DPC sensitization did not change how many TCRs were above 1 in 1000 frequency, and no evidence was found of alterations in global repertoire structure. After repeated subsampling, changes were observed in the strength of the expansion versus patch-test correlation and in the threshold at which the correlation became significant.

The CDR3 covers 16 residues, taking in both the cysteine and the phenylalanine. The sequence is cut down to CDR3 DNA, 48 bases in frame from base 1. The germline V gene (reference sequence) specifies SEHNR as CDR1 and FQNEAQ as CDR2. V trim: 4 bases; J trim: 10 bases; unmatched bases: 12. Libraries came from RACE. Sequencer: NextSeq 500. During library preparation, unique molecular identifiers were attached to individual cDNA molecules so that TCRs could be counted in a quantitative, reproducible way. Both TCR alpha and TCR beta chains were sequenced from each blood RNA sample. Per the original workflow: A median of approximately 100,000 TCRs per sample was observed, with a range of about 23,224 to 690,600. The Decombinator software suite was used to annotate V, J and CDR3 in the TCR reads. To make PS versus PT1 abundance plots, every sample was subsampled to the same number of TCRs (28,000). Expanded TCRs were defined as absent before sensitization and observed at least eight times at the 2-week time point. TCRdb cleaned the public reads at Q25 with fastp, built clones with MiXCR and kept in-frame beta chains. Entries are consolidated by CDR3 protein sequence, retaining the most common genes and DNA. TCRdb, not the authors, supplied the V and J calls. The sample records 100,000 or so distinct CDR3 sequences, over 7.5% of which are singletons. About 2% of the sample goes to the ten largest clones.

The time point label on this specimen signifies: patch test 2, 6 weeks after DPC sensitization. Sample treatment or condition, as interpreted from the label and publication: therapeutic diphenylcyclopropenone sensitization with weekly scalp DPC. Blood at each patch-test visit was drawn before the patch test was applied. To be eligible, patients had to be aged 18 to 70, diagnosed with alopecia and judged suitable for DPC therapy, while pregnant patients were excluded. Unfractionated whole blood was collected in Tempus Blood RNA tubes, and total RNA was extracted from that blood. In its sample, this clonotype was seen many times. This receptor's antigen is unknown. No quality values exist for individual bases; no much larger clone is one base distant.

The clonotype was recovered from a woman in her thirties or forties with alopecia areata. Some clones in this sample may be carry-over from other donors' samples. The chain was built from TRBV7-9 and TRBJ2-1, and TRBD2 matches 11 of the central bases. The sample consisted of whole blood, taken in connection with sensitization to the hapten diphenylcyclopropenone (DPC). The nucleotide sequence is TGTGCCAGCAGCTCCTCTAGCGGGAGGCCGGCCGTGGAGCAGTTCTTC. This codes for CASSSSSGRPAVEQFF.